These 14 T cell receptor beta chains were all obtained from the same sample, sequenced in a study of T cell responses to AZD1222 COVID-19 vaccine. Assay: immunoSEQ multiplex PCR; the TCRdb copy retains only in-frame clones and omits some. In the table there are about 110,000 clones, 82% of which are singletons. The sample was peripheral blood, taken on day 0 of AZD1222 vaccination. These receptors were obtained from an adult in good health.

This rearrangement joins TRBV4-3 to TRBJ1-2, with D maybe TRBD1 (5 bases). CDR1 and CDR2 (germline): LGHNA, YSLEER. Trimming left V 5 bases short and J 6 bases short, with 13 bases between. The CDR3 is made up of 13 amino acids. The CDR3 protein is CASSARQRDGYTF. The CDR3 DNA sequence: TGCGCCAGCAGCGCCCGACAGCGGGATGGCTACACCTTC.

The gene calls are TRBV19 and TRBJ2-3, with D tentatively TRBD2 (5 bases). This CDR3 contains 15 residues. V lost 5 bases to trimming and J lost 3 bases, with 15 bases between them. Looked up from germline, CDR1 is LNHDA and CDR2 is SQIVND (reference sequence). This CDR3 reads CASSLDLARTDTQYF. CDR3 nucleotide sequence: TGTGCCAGTAGTTTGGATCTAGCCCGAACAGATACGCAGTATTTT.

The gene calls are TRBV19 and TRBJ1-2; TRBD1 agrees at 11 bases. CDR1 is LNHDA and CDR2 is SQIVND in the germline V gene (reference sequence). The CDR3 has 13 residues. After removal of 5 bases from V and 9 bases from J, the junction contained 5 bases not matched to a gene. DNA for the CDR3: TGTGCCAGTAGTGAACGGACAGGGGGCAGCTACACCTTC. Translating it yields CASSERTGGSYTF.

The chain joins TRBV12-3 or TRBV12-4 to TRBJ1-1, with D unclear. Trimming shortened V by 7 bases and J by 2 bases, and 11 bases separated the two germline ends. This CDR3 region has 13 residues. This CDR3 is CASTGLLNTEAFF. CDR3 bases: TGTGCCAGCACCGGTCTGCTTAACACTGAAGCTTTCTTT.

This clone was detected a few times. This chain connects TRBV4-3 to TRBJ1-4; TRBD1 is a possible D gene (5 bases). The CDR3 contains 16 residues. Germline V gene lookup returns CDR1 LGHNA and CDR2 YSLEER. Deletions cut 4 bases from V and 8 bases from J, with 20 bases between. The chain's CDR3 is CASSLTFLGGLEKLFF. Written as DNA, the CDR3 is TGCGCCAGCAGCCTAACCTTTCTTGGGGGTTTGGAAAAACTGTTTTTT.

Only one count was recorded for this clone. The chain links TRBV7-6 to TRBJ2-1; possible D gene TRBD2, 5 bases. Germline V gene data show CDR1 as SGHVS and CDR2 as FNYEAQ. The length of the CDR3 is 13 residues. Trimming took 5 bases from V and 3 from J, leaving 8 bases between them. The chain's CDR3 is CASSHGNYNEQFF. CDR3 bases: TGTGCCAGCAGCCACGGGAACTACAATGAGCAGTTCTTC. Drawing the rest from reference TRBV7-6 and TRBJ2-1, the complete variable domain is GAGVSQSPRYKVTKRGQDVALRCDPISGHVSLYWYRQALGQGPEFLTYFNYEAQQDKSGLPNDRFSAERPEGSISTLTIQRTEQRDSAMYRCASSHGNYNEQFFGPGTRLTVL.

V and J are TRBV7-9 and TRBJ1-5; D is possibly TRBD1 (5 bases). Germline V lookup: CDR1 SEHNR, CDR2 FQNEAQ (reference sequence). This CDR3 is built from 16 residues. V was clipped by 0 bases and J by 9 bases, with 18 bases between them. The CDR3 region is CASSLAGQGEAAPQHF. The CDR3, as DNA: TGTGCCAGCAGCTTAGCTGGGCAGGGAGAGGCCGCGCCCCAGCATTTT.

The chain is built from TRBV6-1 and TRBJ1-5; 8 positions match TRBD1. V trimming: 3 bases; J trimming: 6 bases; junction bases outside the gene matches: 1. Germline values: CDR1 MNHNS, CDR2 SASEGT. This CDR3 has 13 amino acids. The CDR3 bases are TGTGCCAGCAGTGAGACAGGGGTTCAGCCCCAGCATTTT. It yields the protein CASSETGVQPQHF.

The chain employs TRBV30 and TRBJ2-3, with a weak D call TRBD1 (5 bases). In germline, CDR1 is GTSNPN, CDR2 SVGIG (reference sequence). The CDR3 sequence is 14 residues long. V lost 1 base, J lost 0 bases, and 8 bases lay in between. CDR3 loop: CAWSGTSSTDTQYF. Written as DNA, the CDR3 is TGTGCCTGGAGTGGGACATCTAGCACAGATACGCAGTATTTT.

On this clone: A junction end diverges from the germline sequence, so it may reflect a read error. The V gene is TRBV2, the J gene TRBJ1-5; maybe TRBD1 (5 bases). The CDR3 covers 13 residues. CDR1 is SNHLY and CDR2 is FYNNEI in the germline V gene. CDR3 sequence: CASTEQAIQPQHF. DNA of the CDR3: TGTGCCAGCACTGAACAGGCAATCCAGCCCCAGCATTTT.

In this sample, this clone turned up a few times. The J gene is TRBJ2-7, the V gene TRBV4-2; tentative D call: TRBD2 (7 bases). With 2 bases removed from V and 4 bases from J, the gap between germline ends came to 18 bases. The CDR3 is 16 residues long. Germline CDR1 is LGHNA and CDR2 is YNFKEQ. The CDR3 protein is CASSQPQQGGGYEQYF. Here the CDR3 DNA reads TGTGCCAGCAGCCAACCTCAACAGGGAGGGGGTTACGAGCAGTACTTC.

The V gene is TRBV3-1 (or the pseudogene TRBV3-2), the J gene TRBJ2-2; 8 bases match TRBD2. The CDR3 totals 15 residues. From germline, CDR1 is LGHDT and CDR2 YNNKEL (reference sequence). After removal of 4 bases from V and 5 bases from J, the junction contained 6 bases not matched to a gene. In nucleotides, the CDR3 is TGTGCCAGCAGCCCCCGGGCTAGCGGGACCGGGGAGCTGTTTTTT. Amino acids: CASSPRASGTGELFF.

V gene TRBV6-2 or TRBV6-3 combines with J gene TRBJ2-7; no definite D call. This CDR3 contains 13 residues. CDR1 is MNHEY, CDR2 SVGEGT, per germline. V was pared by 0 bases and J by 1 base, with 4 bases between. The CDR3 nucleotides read TGTGCCAGCAGTTACTCGGGGTCCTACGAGCAGTACTTC. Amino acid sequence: CASSYSGSYEQYF.

The CDR3, as DNA: TGTGCTAGTGGTTTGGAAACCGGGGAGCTGTTTTTT. Protein sequence: CASGLETGELFF. V usage is TRBV12-5 and J usage is TRBJ2-2, with no clear D. The CDR3 runs to 12 residues. Germline assignment: CDR1 LGHNT and CDR2 FRNRAP. Trimming pared 1 base from V and 5 bases from J, leaving 2 bases between.